This T cell receptor (beta chain) was captured by sequencing in a study of OX40 agonist ivuxolimab in advanced cancers. Study overall: Patients were treated with ivuxolimab, an agonistic anti-OX40 (CD134) antibody. The mean age was approximately 60 years, ranging from 23 to 79, with around four fifths of participants male.

Sequenced by immunoSEQ multiplex PCR; TCRdb stores in-frame clones only, minus some. The profile shows tens of thousands of clones, 76% of them singletons. A remark on this clone: What it binds is unknown.

Notes on the study in general: A proportion of nonresponders additionally exhibited low normalized T-cell clonal expansion. Clonal expansion among partial responders at 0.1-3.0 mg/kg ranked near the lowest.

V was pared by 5 bases and J by 7 bases, with 10 bases of the junction left unmatched. Germline-derived CDR1 and CDR2 are MDHEN and SYDVKM. CDR3 size: 15 residues. This material consisted of CD4+ or CD8+ T cells sorted from blood, taken in a trial of the OX40 agonist ivuxolimab. This sequence joins TRBV28 and TRBJ1-5; 8 bases agree with TRBD1. This TCR was sampled from an adult with an advanced solid tumor such as melanoma, head and neck, liver or kidney cancer. The CDR3 DNA sequence: TGTGCCAGCAGTCAGAAAGGACAGGGACGACAGCCCCAGCATTTT. Residues: CASSQKGQGRQPQHF.